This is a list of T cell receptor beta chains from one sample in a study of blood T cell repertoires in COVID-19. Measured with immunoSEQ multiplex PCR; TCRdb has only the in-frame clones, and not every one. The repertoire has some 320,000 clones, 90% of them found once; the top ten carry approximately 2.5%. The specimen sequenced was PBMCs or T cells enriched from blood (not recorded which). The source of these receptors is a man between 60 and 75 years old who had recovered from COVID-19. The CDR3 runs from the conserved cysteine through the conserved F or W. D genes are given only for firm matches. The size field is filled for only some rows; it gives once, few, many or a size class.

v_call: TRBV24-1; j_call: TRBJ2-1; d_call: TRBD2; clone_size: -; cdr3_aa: CATSVRGLAEVNEQFF; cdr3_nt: TGTGCCACCAGTGTTAGGGGACTAGCGGAAGTAAATGAGCAGTTCTTC
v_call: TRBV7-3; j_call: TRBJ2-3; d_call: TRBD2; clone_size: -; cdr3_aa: CASSLTAGLGATDTQYF; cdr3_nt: TGTGCCAGCAGCTTAACGGCGGGACTAGGGGCGACAGATACGCAGTATTTT
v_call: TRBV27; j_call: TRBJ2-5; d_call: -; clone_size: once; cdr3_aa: CASKTGAGTQYF; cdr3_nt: TGTGCCAGCAAAACAGGTGCAGGGACCCAGTACTTC
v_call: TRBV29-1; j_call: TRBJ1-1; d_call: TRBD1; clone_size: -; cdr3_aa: CSAGTVNTEAFF; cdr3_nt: TGCAGCGCCGGGACAGTGAACACTGAAGCTTTCTTT
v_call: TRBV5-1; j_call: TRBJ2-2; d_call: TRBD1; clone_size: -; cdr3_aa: CASRPGQGDTGELFF; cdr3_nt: TGCGCCAGCAGACCGGGACAGGGGGACACCGGGGAGCTGTTTTTT
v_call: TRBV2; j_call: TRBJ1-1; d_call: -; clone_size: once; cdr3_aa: CASSGQSNTEAFF; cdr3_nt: TGTGCCAGCAGTGGACAATCGAACACTGAAGCTTTCTTT
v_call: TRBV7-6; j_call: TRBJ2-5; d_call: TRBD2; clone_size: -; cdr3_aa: CASSLAPGGQETQYF; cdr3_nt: TGTGCCAGCAGCTTAGCGCCGGGGGGCCAAGAGACCCAGTACTTC
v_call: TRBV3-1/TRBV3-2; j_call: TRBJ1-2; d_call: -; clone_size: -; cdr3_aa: CASSQVPGAGYGYTF; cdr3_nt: TGTGCCAGCAGCCAAGTACCAGGGGCTGGCTATGGCTACACCTTC
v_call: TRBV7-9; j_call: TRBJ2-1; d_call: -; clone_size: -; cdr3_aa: CASSLVGASEQFF; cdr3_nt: TGTGCCAGCAGCCTCGTAGGGGCAAGTGAGCAGTTCTTC
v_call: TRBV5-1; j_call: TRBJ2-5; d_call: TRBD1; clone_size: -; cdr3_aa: CASSRGTGGQETQYF; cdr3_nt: TGCGCCAGCAGCCGGGGGACAGGGGGCCAAGAGACCCAGTACTTC
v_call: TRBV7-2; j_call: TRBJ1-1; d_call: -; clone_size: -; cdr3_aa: CASSSRGGGTEAFF; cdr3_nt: TGTGCCAGCAGCTCTCGGGGGGGCGGAACTGAAGCTTTCTTT
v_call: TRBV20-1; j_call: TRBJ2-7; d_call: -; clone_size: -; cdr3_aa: CSASPGAADYEQYF; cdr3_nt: TGCAGTGCTAGTCCGGGAGCAGCGGACTACGAGCAGTACTTC
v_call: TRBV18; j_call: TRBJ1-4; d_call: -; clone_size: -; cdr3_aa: CASSPGPQEEKLFF; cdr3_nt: TGTGCCAGCTCACCCGGTCCCCAAGAGGAAAAACTGTTTTTT
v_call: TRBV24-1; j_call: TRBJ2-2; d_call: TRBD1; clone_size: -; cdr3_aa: CATSAGQGVTGELFF; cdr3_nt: TGTGCCACCAGTGCCGGACAGGGGGTTACCGGGGAGCTGTTTTTT
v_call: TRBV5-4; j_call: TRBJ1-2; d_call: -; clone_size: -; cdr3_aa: CASSSGTKYGYTF; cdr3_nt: TGTGCCAGCAGCTCCGGGACAAAGTATGGCTACACCTTC
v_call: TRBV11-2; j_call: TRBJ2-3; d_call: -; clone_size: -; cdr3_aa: CASSFSIEGTDTQYF; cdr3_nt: TGTGCCAGCAGCTTTAGTATAGAGGGCACAGATACGCAGTATTTT
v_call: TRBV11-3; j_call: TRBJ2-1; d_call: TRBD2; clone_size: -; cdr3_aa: CASSLDKPAGGPWQFF; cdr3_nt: TGTGCCAGCAGCTTAGATAAGCCAGCGGGAGGGCCTTGGCAGTTCTTC
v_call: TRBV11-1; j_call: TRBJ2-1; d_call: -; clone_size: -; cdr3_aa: CASSTSGSPYNEQFF; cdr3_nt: TGTGCCAGCAGCACCTCTGGTAGCCCCTACAATGAGCAGTTCTTC
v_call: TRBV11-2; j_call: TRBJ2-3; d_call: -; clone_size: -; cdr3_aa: CASSLGVFTDTQYF; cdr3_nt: TGTGCCAGCAGCTTAGGAGTTTTCACAGATACGCAGTATTTT
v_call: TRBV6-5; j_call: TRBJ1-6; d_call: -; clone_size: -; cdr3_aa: CASSSGVDNSPLHF; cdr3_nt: TGTGCCAGCAGCTCAGGGGTCGATAATTCACCCCTCCACTTT
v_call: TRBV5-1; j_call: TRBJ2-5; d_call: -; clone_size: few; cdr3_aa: CASSLGGTVQETQYF; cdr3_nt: TGCGCCAGCAGCTTGGGCGGGACGGTGCAAGAGACCCAGTACTTC
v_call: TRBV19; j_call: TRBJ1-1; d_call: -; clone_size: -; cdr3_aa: CASSMRAAEAFF; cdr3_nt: TGTGCCAGTAGTATGAGGGCAGCTGAAGCTTTCTTT
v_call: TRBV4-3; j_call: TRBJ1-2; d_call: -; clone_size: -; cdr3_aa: CASSQMDSNGYTF; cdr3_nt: TGCGCCAGCAGCCAAATGGACAGTAATGGCTACACCTTC
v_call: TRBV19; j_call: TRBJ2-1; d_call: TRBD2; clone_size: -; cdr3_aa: CASSRRGVGGDGEQFF; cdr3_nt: TGTGCCAGTAGCCGCCGCGGGGTTGGGGGGGATGGTGAGCAGTTCTTC
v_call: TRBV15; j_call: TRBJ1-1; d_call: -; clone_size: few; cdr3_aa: CATSTRHRWDTEAFF; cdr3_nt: TGTGCCACCAGCACACGACACCGGTGGGACACTGAAGCTTTCTTT
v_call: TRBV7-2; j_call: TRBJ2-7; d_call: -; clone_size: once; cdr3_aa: CASSLDLTRRAREQYF; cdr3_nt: TGTGCCAGCAGCCTAGACCTGACTAGAAGGGCGAGGGAGCAGTACTTC
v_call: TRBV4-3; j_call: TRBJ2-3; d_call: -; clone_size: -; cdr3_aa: CASNGHRASTDTQYF; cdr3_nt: TGCGCCAGCAACGGACATCGCGCTAGCACAGATACGCAGTATTTT
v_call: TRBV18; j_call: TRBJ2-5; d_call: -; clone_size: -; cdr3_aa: CASSPAQQETQYF; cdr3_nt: TGTGCCAGCTCACCAGCTCAGCAAGAGACCCAGTACTTC
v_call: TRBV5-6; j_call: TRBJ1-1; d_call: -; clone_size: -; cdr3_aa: CASSSMNTEAFF; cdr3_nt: TGTGCCAGCAGCAGCATGAACACTGAAGCTTTCTTT
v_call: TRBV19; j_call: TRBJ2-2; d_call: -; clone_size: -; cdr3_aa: CASSPPGNTGELFF; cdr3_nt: TGTGCCAGTAGCCCCCCAGGAAACACCGGGGAGCTGTTTTTT
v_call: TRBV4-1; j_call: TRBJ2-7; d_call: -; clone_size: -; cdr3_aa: CASSQPGAYEQYF; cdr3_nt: TGCGCCAGCAGCCAACCAGGGGCCTACGAGCAGTACTTC
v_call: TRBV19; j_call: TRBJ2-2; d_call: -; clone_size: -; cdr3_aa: CASSIQTGETNTGELFF; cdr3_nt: TGTGCCAGTAGTATCCAGACAGGCGAAACGAACACCGGGGAGCTGTTTTTT
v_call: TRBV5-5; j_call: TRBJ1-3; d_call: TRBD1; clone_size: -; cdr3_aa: CASSQRDSSGNTIYF; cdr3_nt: TGTGCCAGCAGCCAACGGGACAGCTCTGGAAACACCATATATTTT
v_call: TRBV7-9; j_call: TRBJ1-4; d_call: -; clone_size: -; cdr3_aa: CASSSRAGQGGEKLFF; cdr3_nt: TGTGCCAGCAGCTCCCGGGCAGGCCAGGGCGGTGAAAAACTGTTTTTT
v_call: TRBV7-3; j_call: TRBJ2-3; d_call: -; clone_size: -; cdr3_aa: CASSPGEPDTQYF; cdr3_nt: TGTGCCAGCAGCCCCGGGGAACCAGATACGCAGTATTTT
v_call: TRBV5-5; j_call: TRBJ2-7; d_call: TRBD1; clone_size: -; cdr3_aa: CASSPVGQGTNEQYF; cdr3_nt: TGTGCCAGCAGCCCCGTCGGACAGGGGACTAACGAGCAGTACTTC
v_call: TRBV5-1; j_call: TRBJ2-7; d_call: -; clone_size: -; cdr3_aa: CASSLASAGREGYEQYF; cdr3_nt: TGCGCCAGCAGCTTGGCCTCGGCTGGGAGAGAAGGCTACGAGCAGTACTTC
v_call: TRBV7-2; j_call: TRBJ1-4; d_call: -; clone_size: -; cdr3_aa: CASSGEGSTNEKLFF; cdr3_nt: TGTGCCAGCAGCGGGGAGGGTTCAACTAATGAAAAACTGTTTTTT
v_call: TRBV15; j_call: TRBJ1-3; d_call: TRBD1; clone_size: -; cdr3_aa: CATSLDRGIAGNTIYF; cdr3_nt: TGTGCCACCAGCCTCGACAGGGGAATTGCTGGAAACACCATATATTTT
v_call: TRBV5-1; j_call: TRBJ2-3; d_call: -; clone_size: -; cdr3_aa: CASSPGLQGGGADTQYF; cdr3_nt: TGCGCCAGCAGCCCGGGACTCCAAGGGGGGGGCGCAGATACGCAGTATTTT
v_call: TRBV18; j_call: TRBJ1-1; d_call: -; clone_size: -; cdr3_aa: CASSPFQNTEAFF; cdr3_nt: TGTGCCAGCTCACCATTTCAGAACACTGAAGCTTTCTTT